This entry lists 22 T cell receptor beta chains sequenced from one sample in a study of cytomegalovirus exposure and HLA in healthy donors. PCR primers comprised 60 Vbeta and 13 Jbeta primers. Only in-frame clones appear in the TCRdb table, and some are missing; sequencing was by immunoSEQ multiplex PCR. The sample consists of about 150,000 clones, about 70% of them appearing once. What was sequenced was PBMCs. The receptors were sampled from a woman aged 55-69 years in good health and CMV-seropositive.

This clone has a handful of counts. Within the sample, other DNA sequences also encode this same CDR3. This chain links TRBV7-9 with TRBJ2-3; TRBD1 aligns across 9 bases. The CDR3 length is 14 residues. The V segment lost 5 bases and the J segment 5 bases; nucleotides outside the gene matches: 5. Germline CDR1 is SEHNR and CDR2 is FQNEAQ (reference sequence). CDR3 nucleotide sequence: TGTGCCAGCAGCCTGGACAGGGGAGGAGATACGCAGTATTTT. Encoded protein: CASSLDRGGDTQYF.

V and J are TRBV2 and TRBJ2-7, with TRBD2 identical over 9 bases. The CDR3 runs to 14 residues. V gave up 3 bases and J gave up 6 bases; unmatched junction bases: 6. CDR1 and CDR2 (germline): SNHLY, FYNNEI. CDR3 nucleotide sequence: TGTGCCAGCAGTGATGGGGTAGCGGGAGTCGAGCAGTACTTC. This translates into CASSDGVAGVEQYF.

V usage is TRBV28 and J usage is TRBJ1-1, with 8 positions matching TRBD1. The V gene end was trimmed by 7 bases and the J gene end by 1 base; junction bases not matched to a gene: 5. The CDR3 consists of 14 residues. From germline, CDR1 is MDHEN and CDR2 SYDVKM. The DNA for the CDR3 is TGTGCCAGCATCGCAGGGGGCAGGAACACTGAAGCTTTCTTT. Amino acids: CASIAGGRNTEAFF.

J is TRBJ2-7 and V is TRBV7-9; 8 positions agree with TRBD1. The CDR3 consists of 14 residues. With 3 bases clipped from V and 3 bases from J, the junction kept 4 bases outside the gene matches. Per germline, CDR1 SEHNR and CDR2 FQNEAQ (reference sequence). Here the CDR3 reads CASSFRTGNYEQYF. DNA for the CDR3: TGTGCCAGCAGCTTCAGGACAGGGAACTACGAGCAGTACTTC.

The chain carries TRBV7-9 and TRBJ2-1; TRBD2 aligns across 11 bases. CDR1 and CDR2 (germline): SEHNR, FQNEAQ (reference sequence). CDR3 length: 14 residues. Losses at the gene ends were 3 bases for V and 9 bases for J; bases not matched to a gene: 4. In nucleotides, the CDR3 is TGTGCCAGCAGCTTTGTAGCGGGAGGGGGTGAGCAGTTCTTC. This translates into CASSFVAGGGEQFF.

This clone was observed a single time. This chain links TRBV15 with TRBJ2-2, with D perhaps TRBD2 (5 bases). Looked up from germline, CDR1 is LNHNV and CDR2 is YYDKDF (reference sequence). This CDR3 is 15 amino acids long. The germline V and J ends were trimmed by 3 bases and 1 base, with 9 bases remaining between them. The CDR3, as DNA: TGTGCCACCAGCAGGAGGAGCGGGAACACCGGGGAGCTGTTTTTT. Amino acids: CATSRRSGNTGELFF.

The J gene is TRBJ1-2, the V gene TRBV2, with TRBD1 identical over 10 bases. CDR3 length: 15 amino acids. Germline V gives CDR1 SNHLY, CDR2 FYNNEI. Unmatched junction bases numbered 7, after V lost 5 bases and J lost 4 bases. CDR3 sequence (DNA): TGTGCCAGCAGTCCGGACAGGGGGTCGGGCTATGGCTACACCTTC. This sequence encodes CASSPDRGSGYGYTF.

This clone showed up just a few times. J is TRBJ2-1 and V is TRBV6-5, with D possibly being TRBD2 (6 bases). V gave up 4 bases and J gave up 9 bases, with 13 bases separating them. This CDR3 is 13 amino acids long. The germline CDR1 and CDR2 sequences are MNHEY and SVGAGI. The CDR3 DNA follows: TGTGCCAGCAGTTCACGGGGGTTAGTTGAGCAGTTCTTC. Amino acids: CASSSRGLVEQFF.

The chain uses TRBV5-1 and TRBJ1-4, with 7 nucleotides matching TRBD1. CDR1 is SGHRS, CDR2 YFSETQ, per germline. J was trimmed by 3 bases and V by 1 base; bases with no gene match: 3. There are 15 residues in the CDR3. The CDR3 region is CASSLTGVPNEKLFF. The CDR3, as DNA: TGCGCCAGCAGCTTGACAGGGGTTCCTAATGAAAAACTGTTTTTT.

The chain is built from TRBV30 and TRBJ2-5, with 13 bases matching TRBD2. The J call is uncertain, as TRBJ2-7 better fits the DNA end. The germline gives CDR1 GTSNPN, CDR2 SVGIG (reference sequence). The CDR3 spans 14 residues. CDR3 sequence: CAWRWTSGSHEQYF. CDR3 sequence (DNA): TGTGCCTGGAGGTGGACTAGCGGGAGCCACGAGCAGTACTTC.

The chain is built from TRBV28 and TRBJ2-3; D is undetermined. V was cut by 3 bases and J by 3 bases, with 10 bases left in between. This CDR3 is built from 14 residues. Germline CDR1 MDHEN, CDR2 SYDVKM. CDR3 sequence (DNA): TGTGCCAGCAGTTTTGTCCTCGGGACAGATACGCAGTATTTT. It codes for CASSFVLGTDTQYF.

The chain has TRBV28 and TRBJ2-3; TRBD2 aligns across 9 bases. Unmatched junction bases numbered 11, after V lost 8 bases and J lost 8 bases. CDR1 is MDHEN and CDR2 is SYDVKM in the germline V gene. The CDR3 loop spans 14 amino acids. CDR3 amino acids: CASEWREGRGTQYF. The DNA for the CDR3 is TGTGCCAGCGAATGGCGGGAGGGCCGGGGTACGCAGTATTTT.

The gene calls are TRBV6-5 and TRBJ2-7, with TRBD1 as a possible D gene (7 bases). V lost 0 bases to trimming and J lost 0 bases, with 9 bases between them. The CDR3 sequence is 15 residues long. The germline V gene encodes CDR1 MNHEY and CDR2 SVGAGI. The CDR3 loop reads CASSYSEGASYEQYF. The CDR3 DNA reads as TGTGCCAGCAGTTACTCGGAGGGGGCCTCCTACGAGCAGTACTTC.

The chain links TRBV27 to TRBJ1-3; TRBD1 might be the D (5 bases). In germline, CDR1 is MNHEY, CDR2 SMNVEV (reference sequence). The CDR3 totals 14 residues. V lost 3 bases and J 2 bases, leaving 8 bases between the germline ends. CDR3 residues: CASSFSGPGNTIYF. CDR3 nucleotide sequence: TGTGCCAGCAGTTTTTCAGGGCCTGGAAACACCATATATTTT.

This chain joins TRBV14 and TRBJ1-2, with D uncertain. This CDR3 comprises 13 residues. The germline V and J ends were trimmed by 3 bases and 3 bases, with 8 bases remaining between them. CDR1 and CDR2 (germline): SGHDN, FVKESK. CDR3 in amino acids: CASSQGRDYGYTF. For the CDR3, the DNA is TGTGCCAGCAGCCAGGGTCGGGACTATGGCTACACCTTC.

The V and J genes are TRBV25-1 and TRBJ1-2, with TRBD1 matching over 9 bases. Per the germline V gene, CDR1 is MGHDK and CDR2 is SYGVNS. There are 13 residues in the CDR3. V lost 8 bases to trimming and J lost 6 bases; unmatched junction nucleotides: 7. The DNA for the CDR3 is TGTGCCAGCGGTTTCACAGGGGGCCATGGCTACACCTTC. This sequence encodes CASGFTGGHGYTF.

The chain links TRBV28 to TRBJ1-1; 7 nucleotides match TRBD1. The CDR3 sequence is 12 residues long. J gave up 7 bases and V 5 bases, and 4 bases lay outside the gene matches. CDR1 is MDHEN and CDR2 is SYDVKM in the germline V gene. This CDR3 is CASSPQGGEAFF. In DNA form, the CDR3 reads TGTGCCAGCAGTCCCCAGGGGGGTGAAGCTTTCTTT.

The V gene is TRBV19, the J gene TRBJ1-5, with D unclear. This CDR3 comprises 18 residues. Germline V gene data show CDR1 as LNHDA and CDR2 as SQIVND (reference sequence). V lost 3 bases, J lost 0 bases, and 18 bases lay in between. In nucleotides, the CDR3 is TGTGCCAGTAGTATGTCTGGTGGTCCACTCCTTAGCAATCAGCCCCAGCATTTT. Amino acid sequence: CASSMSGGPLLSNQPQHF. The full variable domain, its missing parts supplied by reference TRBV19 and TRBJ1-5, is DGGITQSPKYLFRKEGQNVTLSCEQNLNHDAMYWYRQDPGQGLRLIYYSQIVNDFQKGDIAEGYSVSREKKESFPLTVTSAQKNPTAFYLCASSMSGGPLLSNQPQHFGDGTRLSIL.

This clone has only a few counts. This sequence joins TRBV5-1 and TRBJ2-3; D is undetermined. The CDR3 is 16 residues long. CDR1 and CDR2 from the germline V gene are SGHRS and YFSETQ. Deletions cut 0 bases from V and 1 base from J, with 12 bases between. CDR3 amino acids: CASSLAPGRGTDTQYF. Written as DNA, the CDR3 is TGCGCCAGCAGCTTGGCCCCGGGTCGGGGCACAGATACGCAGTATTTT.

This clone has a handful of counts. The rearrangement links TRBV10-3 to TRBJ2-7, with D hard to call. Germline loops: CDR1 ENHRY, CDR2 SYGVKD. The CDR3 runs to 13 residues. Trimming stripped 3 bases from V and 3 bases from J, with 9 bases between. The CDR3 spells CAISESIDYEQYF. In DNA, the CDR3 is TGTGCCATCAGTGAATCGATAGACTACGAGCAGTACTTC.

The chain carries TRBV25-1 and TRBJ2-2; maybe TRBD1 (5 bases). Germline assignment: CDR1 MGHDK and CDR2 SYGVNS. Trimming shortened V by 11 bases and J by 3 bases, and 10 bases separated the two germline ends. CDR3 length: 12 residues. The CDR3 sequence is CAPSRDTGELFF. In DNA form, the CDR3 reads TGTGCCCCCTCCAGGGACACCGGGGAGCTGTTTTTT.

The genes are TRBV4-1 and TRBJ2-1; 10 positions agree with TRBD2. V gave up 4 bases and J gave up 12 bases; unmatched junction bases: 9. CDR3 length: 14 amino acids. From germline, CDR1 is MGHRA and CDR2 YSYEKL. This CDR3 reads CASSPAGGHHGQFF. CDR3 DNA: TGCGCCAGCAGCCCAGCGGGAGGGCATCATGGGCAGTTCTTC.